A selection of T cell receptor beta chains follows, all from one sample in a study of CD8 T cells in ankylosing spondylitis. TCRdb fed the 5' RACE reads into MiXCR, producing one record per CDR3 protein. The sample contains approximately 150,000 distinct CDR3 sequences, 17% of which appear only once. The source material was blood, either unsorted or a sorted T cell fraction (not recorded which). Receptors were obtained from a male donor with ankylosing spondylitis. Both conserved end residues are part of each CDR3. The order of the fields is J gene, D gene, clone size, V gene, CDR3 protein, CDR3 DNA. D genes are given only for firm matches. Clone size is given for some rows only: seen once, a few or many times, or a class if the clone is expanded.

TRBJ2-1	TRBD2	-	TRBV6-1	CASSAKWENRPGTSPINEQFF	TGTGCCAGCAGTGCCAAATGGGAAAACAGACCCGGGACTAGCCCGATAAATGAGCAGTTCTTC
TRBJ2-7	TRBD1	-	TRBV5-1	CASSWTGSPPSGYEQYF	TGCGCCAGCAGCTGGACAGGAAGCCCTCCGTCGGGGTACGAGCAGTACTTC
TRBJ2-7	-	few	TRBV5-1	CASSLRAGPYEQYF	TGCGCCAGCAGCCTTCGCGCCGGGCCGTACGAGCAGTACTTC
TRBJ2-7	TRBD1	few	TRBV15	CATSDRGPYEQYF	TGTGCCACCAGCGACAGGGGGCCTTACGAGCAGTACTTC
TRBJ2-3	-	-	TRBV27	CASSFGATSVPDTQYF	TGTGCCAGCAGTTTCGGGGCGACTAGTGTTCCGGATACGCAGTATTTT
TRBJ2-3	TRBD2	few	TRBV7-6	CASSLRAGAPADTQYF	TGTGCCAGCAGCTTAAGGGCGGGAGCCCCCGCAGATACGCAGTATTTT
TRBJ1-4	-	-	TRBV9	CASSFSGTPNEKLFF	TGTGCCAGCAGCTTCTCCGGGACGCCAAATGAAAAACTGTTTTTT
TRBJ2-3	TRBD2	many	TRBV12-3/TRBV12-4	CASSLAAPGNTQYF	TGTGCCAGCAGCCTAGCGGCCCCGGGGAATACGCAGTATTTT
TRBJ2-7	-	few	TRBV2	CASSGETRGPYEQYF	TGTGCCAGCAGTGGAGAAACTCGCGGACCCTACGAGCAGTACTTC
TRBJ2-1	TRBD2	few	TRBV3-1	CASSQRGTSGRPIGEQFF	TGTGCCAGCAGCCAAAGGGGGACTAGCGGGAGGCCCATAGGTGAGCAGTTCTTC
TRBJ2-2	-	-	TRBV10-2	CASSVGDAGELFF	TGCGCCAGCAGTGTGGGGGACGCCGGGGAGCTGTTTTTT
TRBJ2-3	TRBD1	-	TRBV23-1	CAAGQGATKNTQYF	TGCGCAGCGGGACAGGGGGCTACGAAAAATACGCAGTATTTT
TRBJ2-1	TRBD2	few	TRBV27	CASSLRTGGLAGTLF	TGTGCCAGCAGTTTGAGGACAGGGGGACTAGCGGGGACCCTCTTC
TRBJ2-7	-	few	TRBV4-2	CASSTGGGLLIYEQYF	TGTGCCAGCAGCACCGGAGGGGGTCTCCTGATCTACGAGCAGTACTTC
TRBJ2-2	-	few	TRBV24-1	CATSGAVNTGELFF	TGTGCCACCAGTGGAGCGGTGAACACCGGGGAGCTGTTTTTT
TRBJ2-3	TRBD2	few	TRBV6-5	CASSYGLGTDTQYF	TGTGCCAGCAGTTACGGACTAGGCACAGATACGCAGTATTTT
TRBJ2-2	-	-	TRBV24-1	CATSGRSSGRIPPNTGELFF	TGTGCCACCAGTGGACGATCATCGGGACGCATACCTCCGAACACCGGGGAGCTGTTTTTT
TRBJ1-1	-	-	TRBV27	CASSRTDGTEAFF	TGTGCCAGCAGCCGGACGGACGGAACTGAAGCTTTCTTT
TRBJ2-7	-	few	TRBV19	CASSTGWGTYEQYF	TGTGCCAGTAGCACAGGGTGGGGTACCTACGAGCAGTACTTC
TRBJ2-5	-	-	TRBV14	CASSHWDEGVSETQYF	TGTGCCAGCAGCCATTGGGACGAGGGAGTATCAGAGACCCAGTACTTC
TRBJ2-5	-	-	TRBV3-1	CASSQGTGWQTQYF	TGTGCCAGCAGCCAAGGGACGGGGTGGCAGACCCAGTACTTC
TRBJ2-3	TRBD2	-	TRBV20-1	CSAQTSGRALDTQYF	TGCAGTGCGCAGACTAGCGGGAGGGCCTTGGATACGCAGTATTTT
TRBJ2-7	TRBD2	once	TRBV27	CASSPSIAGSYEQYF	TGTGCCAGCAGTCCGTCGATAGCGGGCTCCTACGAGCAGTACTTC
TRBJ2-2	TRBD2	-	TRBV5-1	CASRRGRADTGELFF	TGCGCCAGCCGGCGCGGGAGGGCCGACACCGGGGAGCTGTTTTTT
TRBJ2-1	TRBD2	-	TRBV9	CASSLSGRAANEQFF	TGTGCCAGCAGCCTTAGCGGGAGGGCCGCCAATGAGCAGTTCTTC
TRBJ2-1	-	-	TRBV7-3	CASSLTSIGGGGINEQFF	TGTGCCAGCAGCTTAACGTCAATAGGGGGAGGGGGGATCAATGAGCAGTTCTTC
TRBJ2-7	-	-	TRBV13	CASSMGPRVYEQYF	TGTGCCAGCAGCATGGGGCCCAGGGTTTACGAGCAGTACTTC
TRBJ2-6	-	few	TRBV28	CASSVGQAGANVLTF	TGTGCCAGCAGTGTGGGGCAGGCTGGGGCCAACGTCCTGACTTTC
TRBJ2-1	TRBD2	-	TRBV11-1	CASSPRRTSGNNEQFF	TGTGCCAGCAGCCCACGCCGGACTAGCGGGAACAATGAGCAGTTCTTC
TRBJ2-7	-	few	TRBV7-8	CASSLRLGYEQYF	TGTGCCAGCAGCCTAAGACTGGGCTACGAGCAGTACTTC
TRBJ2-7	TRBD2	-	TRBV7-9	CASSRLAGVIYEQYF	TGTGCCAGCAGCCGACTAGCGGGAGTAATCTACGAGCAGTACTTC
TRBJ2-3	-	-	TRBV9	CASSGNRGDTQYF	TGTGCCAGCAGCGGGAATCGGGGGGATACGCAGTATTTT
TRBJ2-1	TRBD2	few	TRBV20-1	CSARDWGTSGRANEQFF	TGCAGTGCTAGAGATTGGGGGACTAGCGGGAGGGCAAATGAGCAGTTCTTC
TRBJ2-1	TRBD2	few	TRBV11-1	CASSLLAGHYNEQFF	TGTGCCAGCAGCCTACTAGCGGGACACTACAATGAGCAGTTCTTC
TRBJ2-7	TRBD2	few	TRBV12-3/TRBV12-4	CASSPGTSSGYEQYF	TGTGCCAGCAGTCCTGGGACTAGCAGCGGATACGAGCAGTACTTC
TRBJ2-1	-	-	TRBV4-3	CASSQVYGTSYNEQFF	TGCGCCAGCAGCCAAGTCTACGGGACCTCCTACAATGAGCAGTTCTTC
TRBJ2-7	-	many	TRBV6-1	CASGIQGFSYEQYF	TGTGCCAGCGGAATACAGGGTTTCTCCTACGAGCAGTACTTC
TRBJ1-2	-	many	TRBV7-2	CASSHAATGSDYGYTF	TGTGCCAGCAGCCACGCCGCTACAGGGTCTGACTATGGCTACACCTTC